These 28 T cell receptor beta chains came from one sample sequenced in a study of T cell responses to AZD1222 COVID-19 vaccine. The table came from immunoSEQ multiplex PCR; TCRdb's copy has only in-frame clones and leaves some out. The profile shows around 150,000 clones, just over 90% of them singletons. Specimen: peripheral blood, collected 28 days after the second AZD1222 dose. These receptors all come from an adult who received the AZD1222 COVID-19 vaccine.

The rearrangement links TRBV7-9 to TRBJ1-1; D not resolved. Germline lookup yields CDR1 SEHNR and CDR2 FQNEAQ (reference sequence). This CDR3 is 15 amino acids long. V was trimmed by 5 bases and J by 8 bases, leaving 21 bases between them. In DNA, the CDR3 is TGTGCCAGCAGCCACGCACGGCGATACAAGGAAGAAGCTTTCTTT. Translated, it gives CASSHARRYKEEAFF.

J is TRBJ1-4 and V is TRBV15; D ambiguous. CDR1 and CDR2 from the germline V gene are LNHNV and YYDKDF (reference sequence). The V end lost 6 bases, the J end lost 5 bases, and 10 bases lay between the germline ends. This CDR3 region has 13 residues. The CDR3 DNA reads as TGTGCCACCAGTCCGGGAATCAATGAAAAACTGTTTTTT. Translating it yields CATSPGINEKLFF.

The chain combines TRBV5-1 with TRBJ1-1; D not certain. V was cut by 4 bases and J by 4 bases, with 11 bases left in between. CDR1 and CDR2 (germline): SGHRS, YFSETQ. CDR3 size: 13 residues. In DNA, the CDR3 is TGCGCCAGCAGCCAAACGGGTAGCACTGAAGCTTTCTTT. Translated: CASSQTGSTEAFF.

The chain joins TRBV2 to TRBJ1-2; D is perhaps TRBD1 (5 bases). CDR3 length: 13 residues. V was clipped by 4 bases and J by 4 bases, with 10 bases between them. Germline assignment: CDR1 SNHLY and CDR2 FYNNEI. The CDR3 bases are TGTGCCAGCAGTGGTTTACAGGTCTATGGCTACACCTTC. Amino acid sequence: CASSGLQVYGYTF.

The chain joins TRBV7-6 to TRBJ2-7, with D possibly TRBD2 on 6 matching bases. The germline CDR1 and CDR2 sequences are SGHVS and FNYEAQ. V was pared by 4 bases and J by 6 bases, with 16 bases between. The CDR3 runs to 14 residues. DNA for the CDR3: TGTGCCAGCAGCTCCCCCGAGGAGGGCGTCGAGCAGTACTTC. Translating it yields CASSSPEEGVEQYF.

The rearrangement uses TRBV5-4 and TRBJ1-6; TRBD1 might be the D (5 bases). The V gene's germline CDR1 is SGHNT and CDR2 YYREEE (reference sequence). The CDR3 sequence is 17 residues long. V was clipped by 4 bases and J by 6 bases, with 20 bases between them. The CDR3 here is CASSLSMFAGTNSPLHF. Written as DNA, the CDR3 is TGTGCCAGCAGCCTATCCATGTTTGCAGGGACTAATTCACCCCTCCACTTT.

This clone came up once. The rearrangement links TRBV5-1 to TRBJ1-6, with no clear D. The germline V and J ends were trimmed by 2 bases and 7 bases, with 13 bases remaining between them. This CDR3 is 15 amino acids long. Germline lookup yields CDR1 SGHRS and CDR2 YFSETQ. CDR3 amino acids: CASSFEVGLNSPLHF. DNA for the CDR3: TGCGCCAGCAGCTTTGAGGTCGGATTAAATTCACCCCTCCACTTT.

V is TRBV27 and J is TRBJ1-5, with TRBD1 as a possible D gene (6 bases). The CDR3 is 15 residues long. Between the trimmed V and J ends, which lost 1 base and 5 bases, there was a span of 12 bases. Germline V lookup: CDR1 MNHEY, CDR2 SMNVEV (reference sequence). The chain's CDR3 is CASSLWQGPDQPQHF. CDR3 in DNA: TGTGCCAGCAGTTTATGGCAGGGGCCGGATCAGCCCCAGCATTTT.

This clone has just one count. The gene calls are TRBV2 and TRBJ1-3, with 7 bases identical to TRBD1. The ends lost 6 bases at V and 5 bases at J; junction bases unmatched: 7. This CDR3 has 14 residues. Germline V lookup: CDR1 SNHLY, CDR2 FYNNEI. CDR3: CASRETGSRNTIYF. The CDR3 nucleotides read TGTGCCAGCAGAGAGACAGGGTCGAGAAACACCATATATTTT.

The chain has TRBV5-6 and TRBJ1-1; D ambiguous. V lost 0 bases and J lost 4, with 10 bases in between. The CDR3 totals 14 residues. The germline V gene has CDR1 SGHDT and CDR2 YYEEEE. The CDR3 loop is CASSLVRVGTEAFF. CDR3 bases: TGTGCCAGCAGCTTGGTGAGGGTAGGCACTGAAGCTTTCTTT.

The rearrangement links TRBV5-6 to TRBJ2-3, with TRBD2 matching over 9 bases. V was pared by 3 bases and J by 8 bases, with 19 bases of the junction left unmatched. The CDR3 extends over 18 amino acids. Germline CDR1 SGHDT, CDR2 YYEEEE. The DNA for the CDR3 is TGTGCCAGCAGCTCGGGGTGGAGTAGCGGGGGTTCCCTGGGTACGCAGTATTTT. This codes for CASSSGWSSGGSLGTQYF.

In DNA, the CDR3 is TGTGCCAGCAGCGCGGGCCCCTCTGGAAACACCATATATTTT. Its translation: CASSAGPSGNTIYF. The chain links TRBV9 to TRBJ1-3; D is unresolved. From germline, CDR1 is SGDLS and CDR2 YYNGEE. V was pared by 3 bases and J by 0 bases, with 7 bases between. This CDR3 region has 14 residues.

V gene TRBV19 combines with J gene TRBJ1-2; 8 nucleotides match TRBD1. Trimming took 4 bases from V and 1 from J; bases not matched to a gene: 11. This CDR3 region has 17 residues. CDR1 is LNHDA and CDR2 is SQIVND in the germline V gene (reference sequence). As DNA, the CDR3 is TGTGCCAGTAGTAGCCGCCGACAGGGGCTGAATAACTATGGCTACACCTTC. This codes for CASSSRRQGLNNYGYTF.

The J gene is TRBJ2-5, the V gene TRBV9, with TRBD1 matching over 8 bases. The trim removed 3 bases at V and 5 bases at J, leaving 9 bases unmatched. This CDR3 has 15 residues. Germline CDR1 is SGDLS and CDR2 is YYNGEE. CDR3 sequence (DNA): TGTGCCAGCAGCGAGCTACAGGGGGTAGGTGAGACCCAGTACTTC. Protein sequence: CASSELQGVGETQYF. The whole variable domain, filled in from reference TRBV9 and TRBJ2-5, reads DSGVTQTPKHLITATGQRVTLRCSPRSGDLSVYWYQQSLDQGLQFLIQYYNGEERAKGNILERFSAQQFPDLHSELNLSSLELGDSALYFCASSELQGVGETQYFGPGTRLLVL.

The rearrangement joins TRBV7-8 to TRBJ1-5; no firm D call. The germline gives CDR1 SGHVS, CDR2 FQNEAQ. Trimming removed 1 base from V and 1 base from J, with 8 bases in between. The CDR3 contains 15 residues. For the CDR3, the DNA is TGTGCCAGCAGCTTAGAGGCCCTGAGCAATCAGCCCCAGCATTTT. Translating it yields CASSLEALSNQPQHF.

This clone showed up just once. The V gene is TRBV3-1 (or the pseudogene TRBV3-2), the J gene TRBJ2-1, with 9 bases that match TRBD2. Germline V gene lookup returns CDR1 LGHDT and CDR2 YNNKEL (reference sequence). There are 15 residues in the CDR3. Trimming cost V 1 base and J 4 bases; bases outside gene matches: 2. This CDR3 is CASSQVTSGYNEQFF. The CDR3, as DNA: TGTGCCAGCAGCCAAGTGACTAGCGGTTACAATGAGCAGTTCTTC.

This clone was seen a few times. This chain connects TRBV7-6 to TRBJ2-7; TRBD2 aligns across 10 bases. The CDR3 runs to 16 residues. V dropped 2 bases and J dropped 4; count of bases not matched to a gene: 8. Germline CDR1 reads SGHVS; CDR2 reads FNYEAQ. For the CDR3, the DNA is TGTGCCAGCAGCTTAACCCGGGGGACTAGCGCTTACGAGCAGTACTTC. Protein product: CASSLTRGTSAYEQYF.

This clone was found a few times. The rearrangement links TRBV7-9 to TRBJ2-7; D unresolved. The germline V and J ends were trimmed by 5 bases and 4 bases, with 12 bases remaining between them. The germline CDR1 and CDR2 sequences are SEHNR and FQNEAQ (reference sequence). The CDR3 has 13 amino acids. The CDR3 region has the DNA TGTGCCAGCAGCCCTCCAGTTATTTACGAGCAGTACTTC. Translated: CASSPPVIYEQYF.

The genes are TRBV18 and TRBJ1-5; D is possibly TRBD1 (5 bases). The CDR3 sequence is 15 residues long. The germline V gene has CDR1 KGHSH and CDR2 LQKENI. The germline V and J ends were trimmed by 0 bases and 7 bases, with 13 bases remaining between them. The CDR3 DNA reads TGTGCCAGCTCACCACCGGGAGGGGTTGGGCAGCCCCAGCATTTT. Translating it yields CASSPPGGVGQPQHF.

The chain has TRBV5-5 and TRBJ1-4, with D uncertain. The CDR3 covers 15 residues. Trimming shortened V by 1 base and J by 5 bases, and 12 bases separated the two germline ends. Germline lookup yields CDR1 SGHKS and CDR2 YYEKEE (reference sequence). CDR3 amino acids: CASSLYWTANEKLFF. The CDR3, as DNA: TGTGCCAGCAGCTTGTACTGGACGGCGAATGAAAAACTGTTTTTT.

This sequence joins TRBV7-9 and TRBJ1-1, with 10 bases that match TRBD1. Looked up from germline, CDR1 is SEHNR and CDR2 is FQNEAQ (reference sequence). The V and J ends lost 5 bases and 5 bases, in that order; junction bases with no gene match: 8. The CDR3 length is 15 residues. The chain's CDR3 is CASSLRQGARTEAFF. CDR3 coding DNA: TGTGCCAGCAGCCTACGACAGGGGGCAAGGACTGAAGCTTTCTTT. Drawing the rest from reference TRBV7-9 and TRBJ1-1, the complete variable domain is DTGVSQNPRHKITKRGQNVTFRCDPISEHNRLYWYRQTLGQGPEFLTYFQNEAQLEKSRLLSDRFSAERPKGSFSTLEIQRTEQGDSAMYLCASSLRQGARTEAFFGQGTRLTVV.

The chain is built from TRBV9 and TRBJ2-1; the D gene is possibly TRBD2 (6 bases). The CDR3 loop spans 15 amino acids. Looked up from germline, CDR1 is SGDLS and CDR2 is YYNGEE. The germline V and J ends were trimmed by 3 bases and 0 bases, with 10 bases remaining between them. The CDR3 coding sequence is TGTGCCAGCAGCGCTAGCGAGTTCTCCTACAATGAGCAGTTCTTC. This sequence encodes CASSASEFSYNEQFF. Looking up the rest from reference TRBV9 and TRBJ2-1 gives the full variable domain: DSGVTQTPKHLITATGQRVTLRCSPRSGDLSVYWYQQSLDQGLQFLIQYYNGEERAKGNILERFSAQQFPDLHSELNLSSLELGDSALYFCASSASEFSYNEQFFGPGTRLTVL.

The V gene is TRBV6-5, the J gene TRBJ1-2, with 8 positions matching TRBD1. Germline CDR1 MNHEY, CDR2 SVGAGI. The CDR3 covers 13 residues. The V and J ends lost 4 bases and 8 bases, in that order; junction bases with no gene match: 6. CDR3 sequence: CASSSSGGKGYTF. Here the CDR3 DNA reads TGTGCCAGCAGTTCGTCAGGGGGCAAAGGCTACACCTTC.

In DNA form, the CDR3 reads TGTGCCAGTAACAGGGGGCCAACTAATGAAAAACTGTTTTTT. It is translated as CASNRGPTNEKLFF. V gene TRBV19 combines with J gene TRBJ1-4; 9 positions match TRBD1. CDR1 is LNHDA, CDR2 SQIVND, per germline (reference sequence). V lost 7 bases, J lost 0 bases, and 0 bases stayed unmatched. The CDR3 length is 14 residues.

V is TRBV6-5 and J is TRBJ1-3, with a weak D call TRBD1 (5 bases). Trimming removed 4 bases at V and 4 bases at J, with 17 bases between. Germline values: CDR1 MNHEY, CDR2 SVGAGI. The CDR3 spans 16 residues. Here the CDR3 DNA reads TGTGCCAGCAGTTCCCGAGAAGGGCGACAGGGAAACACCATATATTTT. Its protein is CASSSREGRQGNTIYF.

The chain employs TRBV18 and TRBJ1-2, with TRBD1 as a possible D gene (5 bases). Germline CDR1 KGHSH, CDR2 LQKENI. There are 13 residues in the CDR3. Trimming cost V 3 bases and J 3 bases, with 8 bases left between them. In nucleotides, the CDR3 is TGTGCCAGCTCACCCGGGACGGACTATGGCTACACCTTC. It specifies CASSPGTDYGYTF.

This clone occurred a few times. The CDR3, as DNA: TGTGCCAGCATGGGGACTAGCGGGGGAGGCTCCTACGAGCAGTACTTC. Its translation: CASMGTSGGGSYEQYF. The chain has TRBV5-5 and TRBJ2-7; TRBD2 aligns across 14 bases. J was trimmed by 0 bases and V by 6 bases; bases with no gene match: 5. This CDR3 has 16 residues. Germline values: CDR1 SGHKS, CDR2 YYEKEE (reference sequence).

This clone showed up just once. The V and J genes are TRBV11-3 and TRBJ1-2; D may be TRBD1 (5 bases). Trimming took 5 bases from V and 6 from J, leaving 10 bases between them. CDR1 SGHNT and CDR2 YENEEA come from the germline V gene. CDR3 length: 12 residues. This chain's CDR3 is CASSRGTHGYTF. The CDR3 nucleotides read TGTGCCAGCAGCCGGGGGACGCATGGCTACACCTTC.